The 17 T cell receptor beta chains given below trace back to one sample, sequenced in a study of identifying expanded T cells in peripheral blood. Measured with immunoSEQ multiplex PCR; TCRdb has only the in-frame clones, and not every one. Seen here are about 94,000 clones, around 90% observed once, and the top ten hold about 6%. Sample: blood. The receptors were sampled from a person aged 18 to 70 in good health.

CDR3 in amino acids: CASSSRGGPSYNEQFF. The CDR3, as DNA: TGTGCCAGCAGTTCCCGCGGGGGGCCCTCCTACAATGAGCAGTTCTTC. V gene TRBV2 combines with J gene TRBJ2-1, with 8 bases aligning to TRBD2. V lost 5 bases and J lost 0; bases outside the gene matches: 6. The CDR3 contains 16 residues. Germline V gives CDR1 SNHLY, CDR2 FYNNEI.

The CDR3 DNA is TGTGCCAGCAGCGTAGAGGCCGGGAGCGGGGCCTACGAGCAGTACTTC. Translating it yields CASSVEAGSGAYEQYF. The rearrangement joins TRBV9 to TRBJ2-7, with 7 bases fitting TRBD2. This CDR3 has 16 residues. The V gene's germline CDR1 is SGDLS and CDR2 YYNGEE. Trimming took 0 bases from V and 2 from J; bases not matched to a gene: 8. Together with reference TRBV9 and TRBJ2-7, the CDR3 gives the full variable domain: DSGVTQTPKHLITATGQRVTLRCSPRSGDLSVYWYQQSLDQGLQFLIQYYNGEERAKGNILERFSAQQFPDLHSELNLSSLELGDSALYFCASSVEAGSGAYEQYFGPGTRLTVT.

This sequence joins TRBV14 and TRBJ2-3; 9 bases line up with TRBD1. CDR1 is SGHDN and CDR2 is FVKESK in the germline V gene. Losses at the gene ends were 5 bases for V and 5 bases for J; bases not matched to a gene: 2. There are 13 residues in the CDR3. The CDR3 is CASSTTGGDTQYF. Here the CDR3 DNA reads TGTGCCAGCAGCACGACAGGGGGAGATACGCAGTATTTT.

This clone was picked up one time. The chain links TRBV11-2 to TRBJ2-1; D remains ambiguous. CDR1 and CDR2 from the germline V gene are SGHAT and FQNNGV. Deletions cut 2 bases from V and 8 bases from J, with 7 bases between. The CDR3 sequence is 12 residues long. CDR3: CASSLSFDEQFF. Here the CDR3 DNA reads TGTGCCAGCAGCTTAAGTTTCGATGAGCAGTTCTTC.

The chain carries TRBV6-1 and TRBJ2-1; 13 bases are shared with TRBD2. With 4 bases clipped from V and 0 bases from J, the junction kept 3 bases outside the gene matches. Germline assignment: CDR1 MNHNS and CDR2 SASEGT. The CDR3 runs 17 residues. DNA for the CDR3: TGTGCCAGCAGTGGCTGGACTAGCGGGGGCTCCTACAATGAGCAGTTCTTC. It encodes CASSGWTSGGSYNEQFF.

This rearrangement joins TRBV5-4 to TRBJ1-1; a weak D match, TRBD1 (6 bases). Trimming left V 0 bases short and J 3 bases short, with 9 bases between. This CDR3 has 14 amino acids. The germline CDR1 and CDR2 sequences are SGHNT and YYREEE (reference sequence). CDR3 coding DNA: TGTGCCAGCAGCTTGGAGGGGGGCTACACTGAAGCTTTCTTT. Amino acid sequence: CASSLEGGYTEAFF.

This rearrangement joins TRBV6-6 to TRBJ1-5; TRBD1 matches at 8 bases. CDR3 size: 14 residues. V lost 10 bases to trimming and J lost 1 base; unmatched junction nucleotides: 6. The germline V gene encodes CDR1 MNHNY and CDR2 SVGAGI (reference sequence). The CDR3, as DNA: TGTGCCACCCGGACAGGGCAGAGCAATCAGCCCCAGCATTTT. Its protein product is CATRTGQSNQPQHF.

This clone was observed a single time. V and J are TRBV13 and TRBJ2-3; tentative D call: TRBD2 (6 bases). Germline assignment: CDR1 PRHDT and CDR2 FYEKMQ (reference sequence). This CDR3 contains 15 residues. Trimming cost V 5 bases and J 4 bases, with 16 bases left between them. CDR3 region: CASSPDMREADTQYF. The CDR3 DNA is TGTGCCAGCAGCCCCGACATGCGGGAAGCAGATACGCAGTATTTT.

The chain employs TRBV5-1 and TRBJ2-1; 11 bases align to TRBD2. Trimming removed 2 bases from V and 6 bases from J; junction bases left unmatched: 7. The CDR3 contains 16 residues. The V gene's germline CDR1 is SGHRS and CDR2 YFSETQ. CDR3 nucleotides: TGCGCCAGCAGCTTTCATGGACTAGCGGGCCCCAATGAGCAGTTCTTC. Translating gives CASSFHGLAGPNEQFF.

V and J are TRBV19 and TRBJ2-2; D may be TRBD1 or TRBD2 (5 bases each). The germline CDR1 and CDR2 sequences are LNHDA and SQIVND (reference sequence). V was clipped by 6 bases and J by 3 bases, with 11 bases between them. This CDR3 is built from 14 residues. CDR3 sequence reads: CASRVQGDTGELFF. For the CDR3, the DNA is TGTGCCAGTAGGGTCCAGGGAGACACCGGGGAGCTGTTTTTT.

This clone was observed a few times. This chain connects TRBV7-9 to TRBJ1-1; a weak D match, TRBD1 (5 bases). Trimming shortened V by 7 bases and J by 5 bases, and 14 bases separated the two germline ends. There are 13 residues in the CDR3. Germline V CDR1 and CDR2: SEHNR, FQNEAQ (reference sequence). This CDR3 reads CASNQGGGTEAFF. In DNA, the CDR3 is TGTGCCAGCAACCAGGGCGGGGGAACTGAAGCTTTCTTT.

The chain joins TRBV5-6 to TRBJ1-3, with no clear D. The germline gives CDR1 SGHDT, CDR2 YYEEEE. V was pared by 3 bases and J by 4 bases, with 14 bases between. This CDR3 comprises 15 residues. CDR3 loop: CASSWGTGSGNTIYF. The CDR3 DNA is TGTGCCAGCAGCTGGGGTACGGGCTCGGGAAACACCATATATTTT.

V is TRBV11-1 and J is TRBJ1-2; the match to TRBD1 covers 7 bases. Trimming took 4 bases from V and 6 from J; bases not matched to a gene: 8. Germline V CDR1 and CDR2: SGHAT, FQDESV (reference sequence). The CDR3 loop spans 14 amino acids. CDR3 sequence reads: CASSSQTGKDGYTF. For the CDR3, the DNA is TGTGCCAGCAGCTCGCAGACAGGGAAAGATGGCTACACCTTC.

J is TRBJ2-3 and V is TRBV19; 9 bases align to TRBD2. CDR1 is LNHDA, CDR2 SQIVND, per germline (reference sequence). J gave up 0 bases and V 5 bases, and 6 bases lay outside the gene matches. The CDR3 runs 16 residues. The DNA for the CDR3 is TGTGCCAGTAGTGCTAGCGGGGATCGAAGCACAGATACGCAGTATTTT. The encoded protein is CASSASGDRSTDTQYF.

The chain has TRBV5-1 and TRBJ1-1; D might be TRBD1 (5 bases). Germline CDR1 SGHRS, CDR2 YFSETQ. V was shortened by 4 bases and J by 7 bases, with 23 bases between the two germline ends. This CDR3 has 16 residues. CDR3 amino acids: CASSPRGIGRAVEAFF. DNA of the CDR3: TGCGCCAGCAGCCCAAGGGGAATTGGGAGGGCAGTTGAAGCTTTCTTT.

The genes are TRBV7-2 and TRBJ1-5, with D perhaps matching TRBD1 (5 bases). Looked up from germline, CDR1 is SGHTA and CDR2 is FQGNSA. Trimming took 4 bases from V and 6 from J, leaving 13 bases between them. The CDR3 is 14 amino acids. The CDR3, as DNA: TGTGCCAGCAGCTCCTCCTCAGGGTTTCAGCCCCAGCATTTT. Protein sequence: CASSSSSGFQPQHF.

This clone is a singleton in its sample. The chain uses TRBV9 and TRBJ2-3; no clear D gene. In germline, CDR1 is SGDLS, CDR2 YYNGEE. CDR3 size: 13 residues. The ends were cut back, 4 bases at V and 3 bases at J, with 9 bases in the middle. The CDR3 loop is CASSTSGTDTQYF. The CDR3, as DNA: TGTGCCAGCAGCACCTCCGGAACAGATACGCAGTATTTT. Using reference TRBV9 and TRBJ2-3 for the parts outside the CDR3, the full variable domain is DSGVTQTPKHLITATGQRVTLRCSPRSGDLSVYWYQQSLDQGLQFLIQYYNGEERAKGNILERFSAQQFPDLHSELNLSSLELGDSALYFCASSTSGTDTQYFGPGTRLTVL.